This entry lists 17 T cell receptor beta chains sequenced from one sample in a study of shared clonotypes between healthy human individuals. Profiling relied on immunoSEQ multiplex PCR, and the TCRdb table lists in-frame clones only, not all of them. The sample carries 2,500,000 or so clones, 93% recorded once. Sequenced material: naive CD4+ T cells from PBMCs. Sample subset: CD45RA+ positively selected. These receptors originate from a man aged 18 to 35 in good health. Some clones in this sample may be carry-over from other donors' samples.

The rearrangement uses TRBV25-1 and TRBJ2-1, with D unresolved. Per the germline V gene, CDR1 is MGHDK and CDR2 is SYGVNS. This CDR3 is 11 amino acids long. Trimming cost V 2 bases and J 12 bases, with 8 bases left between them. The chain's CDR3 is CASSENGRQFF. In nucleotides, the CDR3 is TGTGCCAGCAGTGAAAACGGACGGCAGTTCTTC.

The rearrangement joins TRBV7-9 to TRBJ1-1, with D possibly matching TRBD1 (5 bases). The germline CDR1 and CDR2 sequences are SEHNR and FQNEAQ (reference sequence). The V and J ends lost 1 base and 3 bases respectively, with 15 bases between them. This CDR3 region has 16 residues. CDR3 amino acids: CASSLVLRAGDTEAFF. The CDR3 bases are TGTGCCAGCAGCTTAGTTCTGAGGGCGGGGGACACTGAAGCTTTCTTT.

The chain uses TRBV9 and TRBJ2-1; D remains unclear. The length of the CDR3 is 16 residues. Germline values: CDR1 SGDLS, CDR2 YYNGEE. V lost 0 bases, J lost 2 bases, and 12 bases lay in between. The CDR3 loop reads CASSVDLAGTYNEQFF. The CDR3, as DNA: TGTGCCAGCAGCGTAGACCTTGCTGGCACCTACAATGAGCAGTTCTTC.

The chain couples TRBV25-1 to TRBJ2-2; no clear D. The CDR3 sequence is 13 residues long. The germline V gene has CDR1 MGHDK and CDR2 SYGVNS. Trimming left V 6 bases short and J 6 bases short, with 11 bases between. The CDR3 nucleotides are TGTGCCAGCAGCCAAGAGGTCCCCGGGGAGCTGTTTTTT. It is translated as CASSQEVPGELFF. The full variable domain, with the rest looked up from reference TRBV25-1 and TRBJ2-2, is EADIYQTPRYLVIGTGKKITLECSQTMGHDKMYWYQQDPGMELHLIHYSYGVNSTEKGDLSSESTVSRIRTEHFPLTLESARPSHTSQYLCASSQEVPGELFFGEGSRLTVL.

V is TRBV6-1 and J is TRBJ1-2; D not certain. Germline values: CDR1 MNHNS, CDR2 SASEGT. V lost 7 bases to trimming and J lost 4 bases, with 13 bases between them. This CDR3 is built from 13 residues. The CDR3 region has the DNA TGTGCCAGCAATAGTAAAACGGGCTATGGCTACACCTTC. Protein product: CASNSKTGYGYTF.

The chain is built from TRBV5-6 and TRBJ2-3, with D unresolved. This CDR3 is 14 amino acids long. In germline, CDR1 is SGHDT, CDR2 YYEEEE. V dropped 4 bases and J dropped 1 base, with 10 bases sitting between them. In DNA form, the CDR3 reads TGTGCCAGCAGCCCCGCTCGAGGCACAGATACGCAGTATTTT. Its protein is CASSPARGTDTQYF.

J is TRBJ2-5 and V is TRBV4-1; D remains ambiguous. CDR1 and CDR2 (germline): MGHRA, YSYEKL. V was clipped by 0 bases and J by 1 base, with 9 bases between them. This CDR3 is built from 15 residues. CDR3 protein: CASSQDPPPQETQYF. For the CDR3, the DNA is TGCGCCAGCAGCCAAGATCCTCCTCCCCAAGAGACCCAGTACTTC.

This sequence joins TRBV6-1 and TRBJ1-5; no reliable D call. Germline loops: CDR1 MNHNS, CDR2 SASEGT. V was trimmed by 3 bases and J by 6 bases, leaving 18 bases between them. This CDR3 has 16 amino acids. The CDR3 spells CASSEVSRVPPQPQHF. The DNA of the CDR3 is TGTGCCAGCAGTGAGGTCTCGAGGGTGCCCCCTCAGCCCCAGCATTTT.

This chain links TRBV9 with TRBJ2-3; 7 bases are a match to TRBD2. Germline V gene sequence: CDR1 SGDLS, CDR2 YYNGEE. The junction had 11 bases not matched to a gene; V was cut back by 0 bases and J by 4 bases. The CDR3 is 17 residues long. The CDR3 reads CASSVATGGSGSDTQYF. CDR3 in DNA: TGTGCCAGCAGCGTAGCTACGGGCGGGAGTGGATCAGATACGCAGTATTTT.

V gene TRBV28 combines with J gene TRBJ2-6; 10 bases are a match to TRBD1. Germline CDR1 and CDR2: MDHEN and SYDVKM. Unmatched junction bases numbered 9, after V lost 6 bases and J lost 4 bases. The CDR3 is made up of 17 amino acids. CDR3 amino acids: CASSIPGQGYGANVLTF. The CDR3 DNA is TGTGCCAGCAGCATACCGGGACAGGGGTACGGGGCCAACGTCCTGACTTTC.

V gene TRBV6-5 combines with J gene TRBJ2-7, with D possibly being TRBD2 (6 bases). The V and J ends lost 5 bases and 2 bases respectively, with 10 bases between them. The CDR3 sequence is 13 residues long. Germline lookup yields CDR1 MNHEY and CDR2 SVGAGI. The DNA of the CDR3 is TGTGCCAGCAGTCCCGGACTACCCTACGAGCAGTACTTC. Its translation is CASSPGLPYEQYF.

The rearrangement uses TRBV2 and TRBJ2-3; 10 nucleotides line up with TRBD1. The CDR3 has 19 residues. Germline lookup yields CDR1 SNHLY and CDR2 FYNNEI. V dropped 5 bases and J dropped 2; count of bases not matched to a gene: 16. CDR3 sequence: CASSSPSTPGQGPTDTQYF. DNA of the CDR3: TGTGCCAGCAGTTCACCGTCCACGCCGGGACAGGGGCCCACAGATACGCAGTATTTT. The full variable domain, with the rest looked up from reference TRBV2 and TRBJ2-3, is EPEVTQTPSHQVTQMGQEVILRCVPISNHLYFYWYRQILGQKVEFLVSFYNNEISEKSEIFDDQFSVERPDGSNFTLKIRSTKLEDSAMYFCASSSPSTPGQGPTDTQYFGPGTRLTVL.

The rearrangement links TRBV25-1 to TRBJ1-1, with D perhaps TRBD1 (5 bases). Trimming shortened V by 2 bases and J by 1 base, and 8 bases separated the two germline ends. CDR1 MGHDK and CDR2 SYGVNS come from the germline V gene. CDR3 length: 14 amino acids. The CDR3 protein is CASSEGQPNTEAFF. The CDR3 nucleotides are TGTGCCAGCAGTGAAGGACAACCGAACACTGAAGCTTTCTTT.

V gene TRBV7-9 combines with J gene TRBJ2-2, with a weak D call TRBD2 (6 bases). V was shortened by 4 bases and J by 6 bases, with 18 bases between the two germline ends. Germline values: CDR1 SEHNR, CDR2 FQNEAQ (reference sequence). The CDR3 has 16 residues. CDR3 region: CASSSRLVISSGELFF. The CDR3 bases are TGTGCCAGCAGCTCAAGACTAGTTATATCGTCCGGGGAGCTGTTTTTT. The variable domain in full, with the rest retrieved from reference TRBV7-9 and TRBJ2-2, is DTGVSQNPRHKITKRGQNVTFRCDPISEHNRLYWYRQTLGQGPEFLTYFQNEAQLEKSRLLSDRFSAERPKGSFSTLEIQRTEQGDSAMYLCASSSRLVISSGELFFGEGSRLTVL.

The V gene is TRBV5-1, the J gene TRBJ2-7, with a weak D call TRBD2 (5 bases). The germline V gene encodes CDR1 SGHRS and CDR2 YFSETQ. This CDR3 spans 15 amino acids. Trimming took off 5 bases at V and 2 bases at J, with 17 bases between the two ends. Here the CDR3 reads CASSRGLTKTYEQYF. As DNA, the CDR3 is TGCGCCAGCAGTCGAGGACTCACCAAAACCTACGAGCAGTACTTC. Combining the CDR3 with reference TRBV5-1 and TRBJ2-7 gives the whole variable domain KAGVTQTPRYLIKTRGQQVTLSCSPISGHRSVSWYQQTPGQGLQFLFEYFSETQRNKGNFPGRFSGRQFSNSRSEMNVSTLELGDSALYLCASSRGLTKTYEQYFGPGTRLTVT.

The gene calls are TRBV11-2 and TRBJ1-3; D may be TRBD1 (5 bases). V lost 7 bases and J 0 bases, leaving 10 bases between the germline ends. CDR3 length: 14 residues. Per the germline V gene, CDR1 is SGHAT and CDR2 is FQNNGV. The CDR3 nucleotides read TGTGCCAGCAATTGGGGGAGCTCTGGAAACACCATATATTTT. Its protein product is CASNWGSSGNTIYF.

The chain is built from TRBV27 and TRBJ2-1, with 10 bases fitting TRBD1. CDR3 size: 14 residues. V was pared by 7 bases and J by 8 bases, with 8 bases of the junction left unmatched. Per the germline V gene, CDR1 is MNHEY and CDR2 is SMNVEV (reference sequence). As DNA, the CDR3 is TGTGCCAGCACCCGGGACAGGGGACGGGATGAGCAGTTCTTC. Protein sequence: CASTRDRGRDEQFF.